This TCR beta chain was profiled in a study of control samples from healthy donors and cancer patients. Assay used: immunoSEQ multiplex PCR; TCRdb lists only in-frame clones, some missing. The table records 20,000 to 25,000 clones, 80% to 85% of them present only once. CDR3 length: 14 amino acids. The germline V gene has CDR1 SQVTM and CDR2 ANQGSEA. V lost 7 bases and J 0 bases, leaving 15 bases between the germline ends. The sequence came from a man between 60 and 75 years old with colorectal cancer. Specimen: PBMCs. This rearrangement joins TRBV29-1 to TRBJ1-1; D perhaps matches TRBD1 (5 bases). CDR3 sequence reads: CSATGAGMNTEAFF. CDR3 bases: TGCAGCGCCACCGGGGCAGGGATGAACACTGAAGCTTTCTTT.